Given below is one T cell receptor beta chain in context. Its antigen is not known. This sample is drawn from a study of CD8+CD57+ T cells in acquired aplastic anemia. Study-wide background: Sorted CD4+ and CD8+ cells yielded DNA averaging roughly 3.3 ug. Points from the study as a whole: With respect to CD8+ Simpson's diversity, patients and controls did not differ significantly.

TCR beta VDJ and CDR3 were profiled, and genomic DNA was the template. TCRdb reprocessed the reads via MiXCR and lists one record per CDR3 protein. The table lists some 190,000 distinct CDR3 sequences, 40% to 55% of them singletons. The sequence was obtained from a human donor in good health. The sample taken for sequencing was sorted CD4+, CD8+, or CD8+CD57+ T cells (not recorded which) from PBMCs.

CDR3 sequence reads: CASSKGPENEQYF. In DNA, the CDR3 is TGTGCCAGCAGCAAGGGACCAGAAAACGAGCAGTACTTC. The V call is TRBV11-1, the J call TRBJ2-7, with D possibly being TRBD1 or TRBD2 (5 bases each). The CDR3 length is 13 residues. V was shortened by 5 bases and J by 5 bases, with 13 bases between the two germline ends. Germline V gene sequence: CDR1 SGHAT, CDR2 FQDESV (reference sequence).